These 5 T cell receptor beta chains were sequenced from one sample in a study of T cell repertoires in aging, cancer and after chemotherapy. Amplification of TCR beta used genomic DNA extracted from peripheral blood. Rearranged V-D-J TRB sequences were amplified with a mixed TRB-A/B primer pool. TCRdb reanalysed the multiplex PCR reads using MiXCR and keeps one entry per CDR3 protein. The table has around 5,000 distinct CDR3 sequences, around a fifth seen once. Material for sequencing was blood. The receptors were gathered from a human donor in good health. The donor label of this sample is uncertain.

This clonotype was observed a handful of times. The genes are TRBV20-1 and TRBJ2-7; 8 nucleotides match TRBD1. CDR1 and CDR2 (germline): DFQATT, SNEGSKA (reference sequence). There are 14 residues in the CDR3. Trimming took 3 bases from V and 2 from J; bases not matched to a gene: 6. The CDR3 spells CSARGQATAYEQYF. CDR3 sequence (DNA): TGCAGTGCTAGGGGACAGGCTACGGCCTACGAGCAGTACTTC.

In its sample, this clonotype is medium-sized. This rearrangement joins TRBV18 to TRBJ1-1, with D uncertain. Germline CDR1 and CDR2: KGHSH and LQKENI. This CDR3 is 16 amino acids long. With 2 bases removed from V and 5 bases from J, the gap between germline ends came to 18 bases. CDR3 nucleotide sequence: TGTGCCAGCTCACCAGAGACGGGATCGGTGGGGACTGAAGCTTTCTTT. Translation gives CASSPETGSVGTEAFF.

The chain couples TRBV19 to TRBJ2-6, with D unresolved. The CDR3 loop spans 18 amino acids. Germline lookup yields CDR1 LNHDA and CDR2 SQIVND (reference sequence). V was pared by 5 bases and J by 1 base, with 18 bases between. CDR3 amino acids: CASSFLSGQQSGANVLTF. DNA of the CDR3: TGTGCCAGTAGTTTTTTGTCTGGTCAACAGTCTGGGGCCAACGTCCTGACTTTC.

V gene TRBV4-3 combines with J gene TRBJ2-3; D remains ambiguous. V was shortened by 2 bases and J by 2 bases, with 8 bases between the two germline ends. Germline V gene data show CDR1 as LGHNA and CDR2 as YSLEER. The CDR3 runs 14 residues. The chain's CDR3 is CASSQNFDTDTQYF. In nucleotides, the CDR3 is TGCGCCAGCAGCCAAAACTTCGACACAGATACGCAGTATTTT.

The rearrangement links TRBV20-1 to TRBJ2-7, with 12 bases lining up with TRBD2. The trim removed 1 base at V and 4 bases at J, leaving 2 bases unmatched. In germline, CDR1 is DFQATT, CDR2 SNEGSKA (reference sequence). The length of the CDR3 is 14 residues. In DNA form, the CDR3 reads TGCAGTGCTAGAGGACTAGCGGGGGAATACGAGCAGTACTTC. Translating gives CSARGLAGEYEQYF.